Below are 28 T cell receptor beta chains sequenced from a single sample in a study of shared clonotypes between healthy human individuals. Only in-frame clones appear in the TCRdb table, and some are missing; sequencing was by immunoSEQ multiplex PCR. The repertoire holds about 770,000 clones, just under 75% seen once, with about 1.7% in the top ten. Sequencing input: memory CD4+ T cells sorted from blood. Subset reported: CD45RA-negative fraction. These receptors all stem from a woman aged 25 to 39 in good health.

This clone was found a few times. This chain connects TRBV28 to TRBJ1-2; D perhaps matches TRBD1 (5 bases). CDR1 is MDHEN and CDR2 is SYDVKM in the germline V gene. CDR3 length equals 15 residues. V shed 7 bases and J shed 0 bases, with 15 bases lying between them. CDR3 region: CASTTTQGANYGYTF. The CDR3 nucleotides read TGTGCCAGCACCACTACCCAGGGCGCTAACTATGGCTACACCTTC.

This clone was picked up one time. The CDR3 loop is CAISESFYNEQFF. Here the CDR3 DNA reads TGTGCCATCAGTGAGTCGTTCTACAATGAGCAGTTCTTC. J is TRBJ2-1 and V is TRBV10-3; D ambiguous. V lost 0 bases and J 3 bases, leaving 3 bases between the germline ends. From germline, CDR1 is ENHRY and CDR2 SYGVKD. CDR3 length: 13 amino acids.

The V and J genes are TRBV14 and TRBJ2-1; 11 nucleotides align to TRBD2. The CDR3 has 15 residues. V lost 3 bases, J lost 2 bases, and 0 bases stayed unmatched. Germline V gene data show CDR1 as SGHDN and CDR2 as FVKESK. The CDR3 nucleotides read TGTGCCAGCAGCCAGGGACTAGCGGCCTACAATGAGCAGTTCTTC. As protein: CASSQGLAAYNEQFF. Full variable domain (missing parts from reference TRBV14 and TRBJ2-1): EAGVTQFPSHSVIEKGQTVTLRCDPISGHDNLYWYRRVMGKEIKFLLHFVKESKQDESGMPNNRFLAERTGGTYSTLKVQPAELEDSGVYFCASSQGLAAYNEQFFGPGTRLTVL.

This clone was seen a few times. The chain uses TRBV11-2 and TRBJ2-1; D is perhaps TRBD2 (5 bases). V was trimmed by 5 bases and J by 5 bases, leaving 16 bases between them. This CDR3 has 15 amino acids. Germline CDR1 SGHAT, CDR2 FQNNGV. The CDR3 loop is CASSPQSTGNNEQFF. The CDR3, as DNA: TGTGCCAGCAGCCCACAATCGACGGGGAACAATGAGCAGTTCTTC.

Notes on this clone: The same CDR3 also results from other DNA sequences found in this sample. The chain employs TRBV4-2 and TRBJ2-1; D ambiguous. CDR1 LGHNA and CDR2 YNFKEQ come from the germline V gene. V was shortened by 0 bases and J by 7 bases, with 10 bases between the two germline ends. The CDR3 covers 14 residues. CDR3 DNA sequence: TGTGCCAGCAGCCAAGATCCGGGTAGGAATGAGCAGTTCTTC. It translates to CASSQDPGRNEQFF.

This clone is a singleton in its sample. The V call is TRBV19, the J call TRBJ1-1; D is ambiguous. The CDR3 runs 16 residues. Germline V gene sequence: CDR1 LNHDA, CDR2 SQIVND (reference sequence). The germline V and J ends were trimmed by 5 bases and 11 bases, with 27 bases remaining between them. CDR3 in DNA: TGTGCCAGTAGTGACCCTGGAAGTAGCACACCTGAAGTGGCTTTCTTT. It specifies CASSDPGSSTPEVAFF.

This chain connects TRBV5-4 to TRBJ1-1, with TRBD1 identical over 7 bases. CDR3 length equals 18 residues. Per the germline V gene, CDR1 is SGHNT and CDR2 is YYREEE (reference sequence). V lost 4 bases and J lost 5; bases outside the gene matches: 20. The CDR3 region is CASSADDRDIMRETEAFF. Here the CDR3 DNA reads TGTGCCAGCAGCGCAGATGACAGGGACATTATGCGAGAAACTGAAGCTTTCTTT.

V usage is TRBV19 and J usage is TRBJ2-1, with D possibly being TRBD1 (6 bases). The CDR3 covers 13 residues. Germline V gene lookup returns CDR1 LNHDA and CDR2 SQIVND (reference sequence). Trimming removed 9 bases at V and 2 bases at J, with 11 bases between. CDR3 in DNA: TGTGCCAGCACAGGGCCGACCTACAATGAGCAGTTCTTC. The encoded protein is CASTGPTYNEQFF.

Here the CDR3 reads CASSLASRNNQPQHF. The DNA for the CDR3 is TGTGCCAGCAGTTTAGCATCCCGGAACAATCAGCCCCAGCATTTT. The V call is TRBV28, the J call TRBJ1-5; no definite D call. The CDR3 loop spans 15 amino acids. From germline, CDR1 is MDHEN and CDR2 SYDVKM. The V and J ends lost 2 bases and 3 bases respectively, with 11 bases between them.

The chain employs TRBV10-2 and TRBJ2-5; tentatively, D is TRBD1 (6 bases). The CDR3 spans 13 residues. V was trimmed by 3 bases and J by 4 bases, leaving 9 bases between them. CDR1 and CDR2 (germline): WSHSY, SAAADI. CDR3 coding DNA: TGCGCCAGCAGTGAACAGGGTTCAGAGACCCAGTACTTC. Protein product: CASSEQGSETQYF.

This clone has a single count. The chain uses TRBV29-1 and TRBJ2-1; maybe TRBD2 (5 bases). CDR3 length equals 12 residues. Germline V lookup: CDR1 SQVTM, CDR2 ANQGSEA. Trimming removed 4 bases at V and 4 bases at J, with 8 bases between. Here the CDR3 reads CSVVRGYNEQFF. CDR3 sequence (DNA): TGCAGCGTTGTCCGGGGATACAATGAGCAGTTCTTC.

J is TRBJ2-7 and V is TRBV2, with D possibly being TRBD2 (6 bases). Germline CDR1 SNHLY, CDR2 FYNNEI. V shed 6 bases and J shed 1 base, with 10 bases lying between them. This CDR3 comprises 13 residues. The CDR3 sequence is CASRSSESYEQYF. The CDR3 DNA follows: TGTGCCAGCAGATCTAGCGAGTCCTACGAGCAGTACTTC.

This clone has more than one count but fewer than ten. Distinct nucleotide sequences in the sample also encode this CDR3. In nucleotides, the CDR3 is TGTGCCAGCATGGTAGCGGGTGGAGAGACCCAGTACTTC. As protein: CASMVAGGETQYF. This chain connects TRBV27 to TRBJ2-5; the match to TRBD2 covers 7 bases. CDR3 size: 13 residues. Germline values: CDR1 MNHEY, CDR2 SMNVEV (reference sequence). The V segment lost 7 bases and the J segment 4 bases; nucleotides outside the gene matches: 6.

The chain is built from TRBV6-1 and TRBJ1-2; D may be TRBD1 (6 bases). The CDR3 extends over 15 amino acids. V shed 1 base and J shed 6 bases, with 15 bases lying between them. Germline-derived CDR1 and CDR2 are MNHNS and SASEGT. The CDR3, as DNA: TGTGCCAGCAGTGAAGTCGGACAGCAGAGGGATGGCTACACCTTC. This sequence encodes CASSEVGQQRDGYTF.

The J gene is TRBJ2-3, the V gene TRBV11-2; TRBD2 agrees at 9 bases. Germline V gene data show CDR1 as SGHAT and CDR2 as FQNNGV. V shed 2 bases and J 3 bases; nucleotides not matched to a gene: 3. This CDR3 has 15 amino acids. The CDR3 region is CASSLIAGGTDTQYF. The DNA of the CDR3 is TGTGCCAGCAGCTTAATCGCGGGAGGGACAGATACGCAGTATTTT.

About this clone: The same CDR3 arises from other DNA sequences in this sample as well. The J gene is TRBJ2-3, the V gene TRBV28, with TRBD1 identical over 7 bases. V trimming: 5 bases; J trimming: 2 bases; junction bases outside the gene matches: 4. Germline CDR1 MDHEN, CDR2 SYDVKM. This CDR3 is 14 amino acids long. As DNA, the CDR3 is TGTGCCAGCAGTCGGGACAGATTCACAGATACGCAGTATTTT. Translated: CASSRDRFTDTQYF.

The chain uses TRBV10-3 and TRBJ2-3; 7 positions match TRBD1. There are 15 residues in the CDR3. Germline V CDR1 and CDR2: ENHRY, SYGVKD. V gave up 3 bases and J gave up 4 bases; unmatched junction bases: 7. The CDR3 reads CAISDQLTGSDTQYF. In DNA form, the CDR3 reads TGTGCCATCAGTGATCAGCTGACAGGGTCAGATACGCAGTATTTT.

V is TRBV27 and J is TRBJ2-7; TRBD1 agrees at 11 bases. CDR1 is MNHEY and CDR2 is SMNVEV in the germline V gene (reference sequence). CDR3 length equals 15 residues. V lost 3 bases, J lost 7 bases, and 8 bases stayed unmatched. This CDR3 reads CASSFGTGGKREQYF. DNA of the CDR3: TGTGCCAGCAGTTTCGGGACAGGGGGAAAGCGGGAGCAGTACTTC.

This chain uses TRBV6-1 with TRBJ1-1; 9 bases are a match to TRBD1. CDR3 length equals 14 residues. Unmatched junction bases numbered 6, after V lost 6 bases and J lost 4 bases. CDR1 is MNHNS, CDR2 SASEGT, per germline. The DNA of the CDR3 is TGTGCCAGCAGCGCCCTGACAGGGGGCACTGAAGCTTTCTTT. Its translation: CASSALTGGTEAFF.

In its sample, this clone was seen once. The chain carries TRBV6-1 and TRBJ2-1; 8 positions match TRBD1. The V and J ends lost 1 base and 3 bases, in that order; junction bases with no gene match: 5. The CDR3 runs 16 residues. Germline V gives CDR1 MNHNS, CDR2 SASEGT. Here the CDR3 DNA reads TGTGCCAGCAGTGAAGATAGGACAGGGCTCTACAATGAGCAGTTCTTC. Translating gives CASSEDRTGLYNEQFF.

J is TRBJ2-7 and V is TRBV10-2; D is unclear. Germline V gene lookup returns CDR1 WSHSY and CDR2 SAAADI. The CDR3 loop spans 15 amino acids. Trimming removed 3 bases at V and 3 bases at J, with 15 bases between. The CDR3 spells CASSDNRGYLYEQYF. The CDR3 DNA reads TGCGCCAGCAGTGATAATCGAGGATACCTCTACGAGCAGTACTTC.

This sequence joins TRBV15 and TRBJ2-4; 9 bases map to TRBD2. Trimming cost V 0 bases and J 9 bases; bases outside gene matches: 9. The CDR3 runs 16 residues. Germline CDR1 and CDR2: LNHNV and YYDKDF (reference sequence). CDR3 sequence: CATSRDVPSGTVIQYF. The CDR3 bases are TGTGCCACCAGCAGAGATGTGCCTAGCGGGACCGTCATTCAGTACTTC.

This clone has only a few counts. Written as DNA, the CDR3 is TGTGCCAGCAGTTTGAGTCGTAGCGGGAGCCGTGAGCAGTTCTTC. Translated, it gives CASSLSRSGSREQFF. The chain couples TRBV28 to TRBJ2-1; the match to TRBD2 covers 9 bases. The germline gives CDR1 MDHEN, CDR2 SYDVKM. J gave up 9 bases and V 3 bases, and 9 bases lay outside the gene matches. This CDR3 region has 15 residues.

This clone was found a few times. The chain joins TRBV10-3 to TRBJ2-1, with D possibly matching TRBD2 (6 bases). CDR1 ENHRY and CDR2 SYGVKD come from the germline V gene. CDR3 length: 17 residues. The V end lost 6 bases, the J end lost 8 bases, and 26 bases lay between the germline ends. The CDR3 nucleotides read TGTGCCATCAGAGAGGGGTTCGGGAGTCTCCTTGGGGATGAGCAGTTCTTC. It is translated as CAIREGFGSLLGDEQFF.

This clone was counted ten times or more. The chain carries TRBV30 and TRBJ1-6; D not certain. V was clipped by 5 bases and J by 9 bases, with 11 bases between them. CDR3 length: 12 amino acids. Germline CDR1 and CDR2: GTSNPN and SVGIG (reference sequence). The CDR3 bases are TGTGCCTGGTCAAGATCCGTTTCACCCCTCCACTTT. The encoded protein is CAWSRSVSPLHF. The full variable domain, completed using reference TRBV30 and TRBJ1-6, is SQTIHQWPATLVQPVGSPLSLECTVEGTSNPNLYWYRQAAGRGLQLLFYSVGIGQISSEVPQNLSASRPQDRQFILSSKKLLLSDSGFYLCAWSRSVSPLHFGNGTRLTVT.

This rearrangement joins TRBV27 to TRBJ2-1, with D possibly being TRBD2 (6 bases). This CDR3 is built from 13 residues. Germline V gene lookup returns CDR1 MNHEY and CDR2 SMNVEV (reference sequence). V was clipped by 7 bases and J by 10 bases, with 17 bases between them. The CDR3 is CASTKPQGGEQFF. The CDR3 DNA reads TGTGCCAGCACCAAACCCCAGGGAGGCGAGCAGTTCTTC.

This clone was counted many times. Additional DNA sequences in this sample encode the identical CDR3. The chain links TRBV15 to TRBJ1-5; 9 positions agree with TRBD1. The CDR3 extends over 14 amino acids. V shed 3 bases and J 6 bases; nucleotides not matched to a gene: 3. Germline assignment: CDR1 LNHNV and CDR2 YYDKDF (reference sequence). The CDR3 here is CATSRDRGGQPQHF. DNA for the CDR3: TGTGCCACCAGCAGGGACAGGGGAGGTCAGCCCCAGCATTTT.

CDR3 loop: CASSGETGGAKTQYF. Here the CDR3 DNA reads TGTGCCAGCAGTGGGGAAACAGGGGGCGCAAAGACCCAGTACTTC. The chain combines TRBV2 with TRBJ2-5; 9 bases map to TRBD1. With V trimmed by 4 bases and J by 6 bases, 9 bases remained unmatched. Germline lookup yields CDR1 SNHLY and CDR2 FYNNEI. The CDR3 totals 15 residues.